The rows below give T cell receptor beta chains drawn from one sample of a study of somatic mutations in cytotoxic T cells in rheumatoid arthritis. TCRdb keeps only in-frame clones here, not all; method: immunoSEQ multiplex PCR. The repertoire holds 20,000 to 25,000 clones, with approximately 80% as singletons. Sequenced: CD8+ T cells sorted from blood. The receptors stem from an adult with rheumatoid arthritis. Each CDR3 is given without its conserved first and last residue.

V | CDR3
TRBV2 | ASNRPGADTFNQPQH
TRBV7-9 | ASSLVTTGVGTEAF
TRBV7-9 | ASSFPPGQRYQETQY
TRBV5-6 | ASSPFFGANNEQF
TRBV27 | ASSIGQGSRGEQF
TRBV7-6 | ASSLGQGNTEAF
TRBV6-4 | ASSDGENQPQH
TRBV29-1 | SVEEGEQY
TRBV10-1 | ASSAHYEQY
TRBV25-1 | ASSEDREFRITNEKLF
TRBV4-2 | ASGTGNSLLF
TRBV7-8 | ASSPTGGARSYQETQY
TRBV19 | ASSIDLEETVGYSNQPQH
TRBV4-2 | ASSQEGTGDSYEQY
TRBV13 | ASSFWTGDNEQF
TRBV4-1 | ASSQRTASGNTIY
TRBV27 | ASSWAASYEQY
TRBV12-5 | ASGLYVKEGNEQY
TRBV29-1 | SVVSQGEAF
TRBV27 | ASTWTGQGGETQY
TRBV2 | ASRKQFRNTEAF
TRBV2 | ASSVPGSYHSGANVLT
TRBV27 | ASRLAGGRNEQF
TRBV5-1 | ASSLAPHYEQY
TRBV11-2 | ASSPPVGSTDTQY
TRBV27 | ASSLIGESTQY
TRBV5-6 | ASSLGTSAWWVDTQY
TRBV7-9 | ASSASRDYLYQETQY
TRBV2 | ASSEPGMETQY
TRBV5-5 | ASSFVEGPGSGGYT
TRBV27 | ASSDRVFSYGYT
TRBV14 | ASSLVDRASEQF
TRBV10-1 | ASSVGGQGYTGELF
TRBV10-3 | AIRQDRGAGYT
TRBV4-3 | ASSQDLASNSPLH
TRBV6-5 | ASSYSARGSYNEQF
TRBV19 | ASSTLQGRSVRNTIY
TRBV4-2 | ASSQRQGAGYEQY
TRBV4-2 | ASSQVGQGTGDPKAKNIQY
TRBV27 | ASTAYNEQF
TRBV2 | ASSPLGPNYGYT
TRBV15 | ATSRGKGQVEKLF
TRBV7-6 | ASSGRDTGTGELF
TRBV4-1 | ASSHKGASGGAGELF
TRBV29-1 | SVFVEKLF
TRBV5-4 | ASSSREGDYNEQF
TRBV29-1 | SVEAAYGYT
TRBV5-6 | ASSSLGAGELF
TRBV27 | ASGQAGSKGYT